This TCR beta chain is from a study of cytomegalovirus exposure and HLA in healthy donors. This PCR relied on a set of 60 Vbeta primers and 13 Jbeta primers. Libraries were prepared by immunoSEQ multiplex PCR; TCRdb keeps only in-frame clonotypes and omits some of them. This repertoire shows some 170,000 clones, 80% found once; its top ten account for 8.5% to 10%. Trimming at V came to 4 bases and at J to 9 bases, leaving 4 bases not matched to a gene. Germline V gene sequence: CDR1 MNHEY, CDR2 SMNVEV (reference sequence). The CDR3 has 13 amino acids. The V call is TRBV27, the J call TRBJ2-2, with TRBD2 identical over 8 bases. Source material: PBMCs. The source of this sequence is a man aged 18 to 35 in good health and CMV-seropositive. The CDR3 nucleotides read TGTGCCAGCAGTTCGGGGGGGCAATGGGAGCTGTTTTTT. Its translation: CASSSGGQWELFF.